Listed here are 6 T cell receptor beta chains from one sample, sequenced in a study of blood T cell repertoires in COVID-19 (TCRdb year 2020). The library was built by means of the immunoSEQ multiplex PCR assay. In TCRdb, the immuneACCESS table is reduced to in-frame sequences with V and J assigned. These tables do not hold every clone; where another copy was compared, an unresolved V gene accounts for under half, and the others remain unexplained. This sample comprises about 220,000 clones, more than 65% of them detected only once. Approximately 3.8% of the sample comes from the top ten. Sequences were obtained from peripheral blood. Receptor source: a woman of 80 years or more with acute or convalescent COVID-19.

The CDR3 sequence: CASSDRGYEQYF. The CDR3 nucleotides are TGTGCCAGCAGTGACCGGGGTTACGAGCAGTACTTC. V usage is TRBV6-1 and J usage is TRBJ2-7; perhaps TRBD2 as D (5 bases). V was shortened by 3 bases and J by 4 bases, with 7 bases between the two germline ends. There are 12 residues in the CDR3. Germline V lookup: CDR1 MNHNS, CDR2 SASEGT.

This clone appeared a few times. The chain links TRBV7-2 to TRBJ2-2; 9 positions match TRBD2. This CDR3 comprises 15 residues. CDR1 and CDR2 (germline): SGHTA, FQGNSA. J lost 5 bases, V lost 5 bases, and 6 bases had no gene match. The CDR3 protein is CASSGSGGWTGELFF. In DNA, the CDR3 is TGTGCCAGCAGCGGGAGCGGGGGGTGGACCGGGGAGCTGTTTTTT.

This chain joins TRBV7-3 and TRBJ1-1; weak D call: TRBD1 (6 bases). The CDR3 is 16 residues long. In germline, CDR1 is SGHTA, CDR2 FQGTGA. The V end lost 5 bases, the J end lost 0 bases, and 16 bases lay between the germline ends. Written as DNA, the CDR3 is TGTGCCAGCAGCCCCCCAAGGACAGTCCTGAACACTGAAGCTTTCTTT. It translates to CASSPPRTVLNTEAFF.

The rearrangement uses TRBV5-1 and TRBJ1-3, with D possibly matching TRBD1 (5 bases). V dropped 4 bases and J dropped 3 bases, with 14 bases sitting between them. CDR3 length: 15 amino acids. Germline V gene sequence: CDR1 SGHRS, CDR2 YFSETQ. CDR3 region: CASSPEGAHGNTIYF. CDR3 bases: TGCGCCAGCAGCCCGGAAGGGGCGCATGGAAACACCATATATTTT.

The chain has TRBV7-2 and TRBJ2-7; weak D call: TRBD1 (5 bases). This CDR3 has 15 amino acids. CDR1 is SGHTA, CDR2 FQGNSA, per germline. Trimming stripped 4 bases from V and 0 bases from J, with 13 bases between. The CDR3 reads CASSSPDRSSYEQYF. CDR3 nucleotide sequence: TGTGCCAGCAGCTCACCCGACAGAAGCTCCTACGAGCAGTACTTC.

In DNA form, the CDR3 reads TGTGCCAGCAGCAGGGACAAGCAAGAGACCCAGTACTTC. Residues: CASSRDKQETQYF. The rearrangement uses TRBV13 and TRBJ2-5, with a tentative D call TRBD1 (6 bases). V shed 5 bases and J shed 2 bases, with 9 bases lying between them. CDR3 length equals 13 residues. Germline CDR1 is PRHDT and CDR2 is FYEKMQ (reference sequence).